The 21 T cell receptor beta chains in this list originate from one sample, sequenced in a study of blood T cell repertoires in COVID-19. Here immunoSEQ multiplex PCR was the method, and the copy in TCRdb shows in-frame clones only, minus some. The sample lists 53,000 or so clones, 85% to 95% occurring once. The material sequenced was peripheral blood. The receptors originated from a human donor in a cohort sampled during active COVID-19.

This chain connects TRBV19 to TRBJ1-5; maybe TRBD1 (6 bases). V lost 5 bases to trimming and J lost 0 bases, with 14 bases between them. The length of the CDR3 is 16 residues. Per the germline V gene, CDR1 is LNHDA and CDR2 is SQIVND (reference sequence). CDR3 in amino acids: CASSLRNRDSNQPQHF. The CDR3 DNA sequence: TGTGCCAGTAGTTTACGAAACAGGGATAGCAATCAGCCCCAGCATTTT.

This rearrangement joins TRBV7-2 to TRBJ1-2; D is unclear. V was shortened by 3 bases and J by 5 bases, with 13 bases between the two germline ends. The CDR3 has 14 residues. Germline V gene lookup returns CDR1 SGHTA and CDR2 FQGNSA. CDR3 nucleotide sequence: TGTGCCAGCAGCTTCGGACTGGGGAAATATGGCTACACCTTC. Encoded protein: CASSFGLGKYGYTF.

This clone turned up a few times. CDR3 bases: TGTGCCAGCAGGGGCGACAGGTACAATGAGCAGTTCTTC. Its protein is CASRGDRYNEQFF. The V call is TRBV2, the J call TRBJ2-1, with D perhaps matching TRBD1 (6 bases). CDR3 size: 13 residues. Trimming pared 6 bases from V and 4 bases from J, leaving 10 bases between. Germline lookup yields CDR1 SNHLY and CDR2 FYNNEI.

As DNA, the CDR3 is TGTGCCAGCAGCCGGGGGGCAGCTGAGCAGTTCTTC. It specifies CASSRGAAEQFF. This chain joins TRBV9 and TRBJ2-1; tentative D call: TRBD2 (7 bases). The CDR3 contains 12 residues. Trimming shortened V by 4 bases and J by 9 bases, and 11 bases separated the two germline ends. Germline V gene sequence: CDR1 SGDLS, CDR2 YYNGEE.

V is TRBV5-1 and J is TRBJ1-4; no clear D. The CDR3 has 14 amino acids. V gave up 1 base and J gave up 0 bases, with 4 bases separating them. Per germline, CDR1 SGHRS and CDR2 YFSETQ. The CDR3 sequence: CASSLSATNEKLFF. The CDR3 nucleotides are TGCGCCAGCAGCTTGTCCGCAACTAATGAAAAACTGTTTTTT.

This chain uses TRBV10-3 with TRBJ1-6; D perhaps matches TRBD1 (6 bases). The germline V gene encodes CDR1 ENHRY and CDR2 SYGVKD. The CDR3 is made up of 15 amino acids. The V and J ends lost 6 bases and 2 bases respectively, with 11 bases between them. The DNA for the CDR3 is TGTGCCATCAGCGAGAGGGACACCTATAATTCACCCCTCCACTTT. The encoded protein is CAISERDTYNSPLHF.

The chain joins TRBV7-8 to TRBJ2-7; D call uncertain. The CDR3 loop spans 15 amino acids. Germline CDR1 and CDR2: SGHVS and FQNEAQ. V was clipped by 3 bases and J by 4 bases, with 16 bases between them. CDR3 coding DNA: TGTGCCAGCAGCTTCGGAGCCAGCTTATATTACGAGCAGTACGTC. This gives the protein CASSFGASLYYEQYV.

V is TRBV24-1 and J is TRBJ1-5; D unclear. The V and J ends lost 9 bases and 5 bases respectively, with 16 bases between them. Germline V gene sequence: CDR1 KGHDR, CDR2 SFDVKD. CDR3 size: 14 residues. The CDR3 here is CATGSAGEDQPQHF. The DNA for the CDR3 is TGTGCCACCGGTTCCGCGGGAGAGGATCAGCCCCAGCATTTT.

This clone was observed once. CDR3 nucleotide sequence: TGTGCCAGCTCACCGGACACCATGACCTACGAGCAGTACTTC. Protein: CASSPDTMTYEQYF. V gene TRBV18 combines with J gene TRBJ2-7; tentative D call: TRBD1 (5 bases). From germline, CDR1 is KGHSH and CDR2 LQKENI. The ends were cut back, 3 bases at V and 2 bases at J, with 11 bases in the middle. The CDR3 spans 14 residues.

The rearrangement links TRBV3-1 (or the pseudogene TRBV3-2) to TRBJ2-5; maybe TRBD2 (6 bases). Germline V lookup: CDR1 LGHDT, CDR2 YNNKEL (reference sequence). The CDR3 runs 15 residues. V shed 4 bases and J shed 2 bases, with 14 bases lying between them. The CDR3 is CASSLIGTSQETQYF. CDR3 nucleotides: TGTGCCAGCAGCCTCATCGGGACTTCGCAAGAGACCCAGTACTTC.

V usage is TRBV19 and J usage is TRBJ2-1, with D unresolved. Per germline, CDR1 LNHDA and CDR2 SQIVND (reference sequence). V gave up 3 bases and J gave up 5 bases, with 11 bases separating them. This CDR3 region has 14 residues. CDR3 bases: TGTGCCAGTAGTATTACCGGGTTAAACAATGAGCAGTTCTTC. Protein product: CASSITGLNNEQFF.

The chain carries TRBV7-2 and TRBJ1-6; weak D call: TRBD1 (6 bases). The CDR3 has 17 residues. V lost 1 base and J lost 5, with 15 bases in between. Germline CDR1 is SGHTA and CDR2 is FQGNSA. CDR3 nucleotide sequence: TGTGCCAGCAGCTTAGGGGGGGGCCCCGCCCATAATTCACCCCTCCACTTT. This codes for CASSLGGGPAHNSPLHF.

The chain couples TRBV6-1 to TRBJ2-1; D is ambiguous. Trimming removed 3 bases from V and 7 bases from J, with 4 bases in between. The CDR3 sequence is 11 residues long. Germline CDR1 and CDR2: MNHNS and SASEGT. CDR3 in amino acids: CASSDRNEQFF. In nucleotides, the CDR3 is TGTGCCAGCAGTGACAGGAATGAGCAGTTCTTC.

CDR3 amino acids: CASSQGTGDGYTF. The CDR3 DNA follows: TGTGCCAGCAGCCAAGGGACAGGGGATGGCTACACCTTC. This chain connects TRBV3-1 (or the pseudogene TRBV3-2) to TRBJ1-2; 9 bases map to TRBD1. This CDR3 is built from 13 residues. CDR1 is LGHDT, CDR2 YNNKEL, per germline (reference sequence). V was clipped by 1 base and J by 6 bases; unmatched bases: 0.

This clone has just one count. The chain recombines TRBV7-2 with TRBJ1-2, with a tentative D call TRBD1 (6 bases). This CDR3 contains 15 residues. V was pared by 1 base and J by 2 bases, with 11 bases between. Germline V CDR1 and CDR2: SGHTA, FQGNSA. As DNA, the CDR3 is TGTGCCAGCAGCTTAGGGGGGGGCGCAAACTATGGCTACACCTTC. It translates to CASSLGGGANYGYTF.

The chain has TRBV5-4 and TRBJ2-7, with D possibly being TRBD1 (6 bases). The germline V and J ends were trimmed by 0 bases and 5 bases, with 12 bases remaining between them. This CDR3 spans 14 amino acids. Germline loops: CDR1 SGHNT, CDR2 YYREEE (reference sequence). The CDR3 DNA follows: TGTGCCAGCAGCTTGGACCGCTGGGGGCACGAGCAGTACTTC. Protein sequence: CASSLDRWGHEQYF.

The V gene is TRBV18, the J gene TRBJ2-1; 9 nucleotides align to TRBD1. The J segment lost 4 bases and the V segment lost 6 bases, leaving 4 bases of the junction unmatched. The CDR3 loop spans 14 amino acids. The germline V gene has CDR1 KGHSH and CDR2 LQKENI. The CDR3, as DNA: TGTGCCAGCTCCCCGACAGGGGGATACAATGAGCAGTTCTTC. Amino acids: CASSPTGGYNEQFF.

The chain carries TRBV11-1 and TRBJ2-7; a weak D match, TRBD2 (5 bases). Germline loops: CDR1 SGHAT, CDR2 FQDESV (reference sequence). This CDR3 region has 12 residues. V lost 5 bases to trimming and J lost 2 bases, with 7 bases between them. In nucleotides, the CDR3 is TGTGCCAGCAGCCAGCGGCCCTACGAGCAGTACTTC. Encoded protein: CASSQRPYEQYF. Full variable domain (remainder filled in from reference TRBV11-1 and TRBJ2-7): EAEVAQSPRYKITEKSQAVAFWCDPISGHATLYWYRQILGQGPELLVQFQDESVVDDSQLPKDRFSAERLKGVDSTLKIQPAELGDSAMYLCASSQRPYEQYFGPGTRLTVT.

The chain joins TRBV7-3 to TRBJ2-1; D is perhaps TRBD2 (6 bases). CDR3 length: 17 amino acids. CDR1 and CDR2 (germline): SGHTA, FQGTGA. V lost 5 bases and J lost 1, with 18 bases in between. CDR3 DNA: TGTGCCAGCAGCGAGCAACCGACTAGGATTTCCTACAATGAGCAGTTCTTC. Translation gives CASSEQPTRISYNEQFF.

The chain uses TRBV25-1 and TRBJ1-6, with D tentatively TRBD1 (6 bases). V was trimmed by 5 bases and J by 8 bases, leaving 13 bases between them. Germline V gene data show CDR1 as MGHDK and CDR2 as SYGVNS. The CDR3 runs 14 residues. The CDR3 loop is CASSLRDTDSPLHF. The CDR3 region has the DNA TGTGCCAGCAGTCTCCGGGACACTGATTCACCCCTCCACTTT.

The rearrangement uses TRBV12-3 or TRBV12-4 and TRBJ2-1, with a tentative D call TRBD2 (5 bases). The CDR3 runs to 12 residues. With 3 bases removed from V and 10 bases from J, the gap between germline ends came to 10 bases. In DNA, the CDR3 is TGTGCCAGCAGTTTCCCCGGGAAAGAGCAGTTCTTC. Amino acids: CASSFPGKEQFF.